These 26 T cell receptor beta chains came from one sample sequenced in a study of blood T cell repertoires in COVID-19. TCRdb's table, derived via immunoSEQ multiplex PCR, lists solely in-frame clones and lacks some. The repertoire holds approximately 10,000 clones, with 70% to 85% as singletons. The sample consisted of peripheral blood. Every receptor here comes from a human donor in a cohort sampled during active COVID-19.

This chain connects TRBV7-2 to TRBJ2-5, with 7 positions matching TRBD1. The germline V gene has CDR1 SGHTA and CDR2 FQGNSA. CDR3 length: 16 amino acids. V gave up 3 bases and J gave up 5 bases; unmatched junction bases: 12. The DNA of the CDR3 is TGTGCCAGCAGCTTCAGAGGACAGGCCGGGAAGGAGACCCAGTACTTC. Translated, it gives CASSFRGQAGKETQYF.

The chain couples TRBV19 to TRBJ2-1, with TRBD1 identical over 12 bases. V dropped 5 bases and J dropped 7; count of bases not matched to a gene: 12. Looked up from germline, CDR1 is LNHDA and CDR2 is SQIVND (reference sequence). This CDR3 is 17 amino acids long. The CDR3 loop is CASSLGRQGQGANEQFF. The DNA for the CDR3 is TGTGCCAGTAGTTTGGGCCGCCAGGGACAGGGGGCAAATGAGCAGTTCTTC.

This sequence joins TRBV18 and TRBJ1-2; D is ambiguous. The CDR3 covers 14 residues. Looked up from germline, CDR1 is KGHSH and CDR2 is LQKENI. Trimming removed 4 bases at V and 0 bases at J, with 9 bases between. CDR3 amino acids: CASSHPDTNYGYTF. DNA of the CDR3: TGTGCCAGCTCACACCCAGATACTAACTATGGCTACACCTTC.

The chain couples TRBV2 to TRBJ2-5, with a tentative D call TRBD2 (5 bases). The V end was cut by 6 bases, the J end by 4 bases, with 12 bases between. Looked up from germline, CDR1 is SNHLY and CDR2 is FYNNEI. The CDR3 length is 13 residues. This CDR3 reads CASSGLALETQYF. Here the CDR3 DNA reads TGTGCCAGCAGCGGGCTAGCTCTAGAGACCCAGTACTTC.

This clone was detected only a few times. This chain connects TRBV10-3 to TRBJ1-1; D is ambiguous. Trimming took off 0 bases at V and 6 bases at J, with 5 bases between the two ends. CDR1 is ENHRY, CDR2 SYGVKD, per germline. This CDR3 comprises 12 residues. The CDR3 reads CAISESQAEAFF. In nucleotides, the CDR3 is TGTGCCATCAGTGAGTCGCAGGCTGAAGCTTTCTTT.

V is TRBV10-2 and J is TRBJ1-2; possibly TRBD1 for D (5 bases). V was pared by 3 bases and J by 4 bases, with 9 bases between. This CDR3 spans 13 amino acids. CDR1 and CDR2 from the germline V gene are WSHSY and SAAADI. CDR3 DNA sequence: TGCGCCAGCAGTGAAGGGGTGGGCTATGGCTACACCTTC. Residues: CASSEGVGYGYTF.

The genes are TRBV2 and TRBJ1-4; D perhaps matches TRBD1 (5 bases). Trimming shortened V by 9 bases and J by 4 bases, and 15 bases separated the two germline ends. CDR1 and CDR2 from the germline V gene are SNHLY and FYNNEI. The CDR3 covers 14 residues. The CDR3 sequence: CARRPDRNNEKLFF. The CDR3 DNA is TGTGCCAGGCGGCCCGACAGAAATAATGAAAAACTGTTTTTT.

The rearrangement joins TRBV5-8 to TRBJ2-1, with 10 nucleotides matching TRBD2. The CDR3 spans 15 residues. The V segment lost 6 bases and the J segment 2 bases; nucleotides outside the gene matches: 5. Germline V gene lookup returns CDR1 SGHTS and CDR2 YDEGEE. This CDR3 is CASKTGLAAYNEQFF. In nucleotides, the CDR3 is TGTGCCAGCAAGACCGGACTAGCGGCCTACAATGAGCAGTTCTTC. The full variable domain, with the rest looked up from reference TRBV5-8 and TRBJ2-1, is EAGVTQSPTHLIKTRGQQATLRCSPISGHTSVYWYQQALGLGLQFLLWYDEGEERNRGNFPPRFSGRQFPNYSSELNVNALELEDSALYLCASKTGLAAYNEQFFGPGTRLTVL.

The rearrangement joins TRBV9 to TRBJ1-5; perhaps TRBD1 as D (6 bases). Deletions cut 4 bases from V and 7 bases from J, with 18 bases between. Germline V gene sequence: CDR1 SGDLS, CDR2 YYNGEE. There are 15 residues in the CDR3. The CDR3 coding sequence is TGTGCCAGCAGCCCCACAACAGGGCCGGGCCAGCCCCAGCATTTT. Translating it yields CASSPTTGPGQPQHF.

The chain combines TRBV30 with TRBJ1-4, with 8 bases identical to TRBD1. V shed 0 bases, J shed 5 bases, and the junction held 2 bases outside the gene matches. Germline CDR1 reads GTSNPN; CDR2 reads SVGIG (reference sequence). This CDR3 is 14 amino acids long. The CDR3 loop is CAWSVQGGNEKLFF. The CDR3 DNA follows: TGTGCCTGGAGTGTACAGGGGGGCAATGAAAAACTGTTTTTT.

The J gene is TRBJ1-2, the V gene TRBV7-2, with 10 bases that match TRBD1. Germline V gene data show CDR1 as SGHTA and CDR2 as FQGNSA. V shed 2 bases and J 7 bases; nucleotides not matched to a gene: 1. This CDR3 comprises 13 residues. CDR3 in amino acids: CASSLRTGGGYTF. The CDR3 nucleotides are TGTGCCAGCAGCTTACGGACAGGGGGTGGCTACACCTTC.

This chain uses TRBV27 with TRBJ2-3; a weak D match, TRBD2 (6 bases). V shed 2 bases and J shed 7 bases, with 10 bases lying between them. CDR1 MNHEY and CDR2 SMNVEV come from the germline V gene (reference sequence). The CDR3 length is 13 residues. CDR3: CASSLRDSYTQYF. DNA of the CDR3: TGTGCCAGCAGTTTACGGGACTCATATACGCAGTATTTT.

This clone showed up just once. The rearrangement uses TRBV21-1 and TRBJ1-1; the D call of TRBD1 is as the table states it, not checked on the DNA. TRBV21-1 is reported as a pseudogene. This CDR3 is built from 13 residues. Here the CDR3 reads CASSKQENTEAFF. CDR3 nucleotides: TGTGCCAGCAGCAAACAGGAAAACACTGAAGCTTTCTTT.

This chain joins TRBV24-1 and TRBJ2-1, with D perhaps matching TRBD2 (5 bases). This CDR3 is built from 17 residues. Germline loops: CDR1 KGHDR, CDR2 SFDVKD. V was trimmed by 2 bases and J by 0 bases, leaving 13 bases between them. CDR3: CATSDSGGLNSYNEQFF. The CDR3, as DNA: TGTGCCACCAGTGATTCCGGAGGACTGAACTCCTACAATGAGCAGTTCTTC.

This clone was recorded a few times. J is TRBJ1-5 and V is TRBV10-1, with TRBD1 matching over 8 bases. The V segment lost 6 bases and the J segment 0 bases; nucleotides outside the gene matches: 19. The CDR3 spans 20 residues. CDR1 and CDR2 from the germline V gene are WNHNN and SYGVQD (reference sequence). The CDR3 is CASRRPGGKGITYSNQPQHF. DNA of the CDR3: TGCGCCAGCAGGAGACCAGGGGGCAAGGGGATCACGTATAGCAATCAGCCCCAGCATTTT.

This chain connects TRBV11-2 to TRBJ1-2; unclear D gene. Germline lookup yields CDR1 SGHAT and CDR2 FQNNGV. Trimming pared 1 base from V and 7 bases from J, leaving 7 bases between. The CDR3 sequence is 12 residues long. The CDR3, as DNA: TGTGCCAGCAGCTTAGGTTCAGTTGGCTACACCTTC. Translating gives CASSLGSVGYTF.

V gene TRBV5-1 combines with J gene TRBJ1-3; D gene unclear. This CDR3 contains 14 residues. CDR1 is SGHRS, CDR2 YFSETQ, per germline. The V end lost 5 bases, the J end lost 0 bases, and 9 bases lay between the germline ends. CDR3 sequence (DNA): TGCGCCAGCAGTAGGAGTAGCTCTGGAAACACCATATATTTT. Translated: CASSRSSSGNTIYF.

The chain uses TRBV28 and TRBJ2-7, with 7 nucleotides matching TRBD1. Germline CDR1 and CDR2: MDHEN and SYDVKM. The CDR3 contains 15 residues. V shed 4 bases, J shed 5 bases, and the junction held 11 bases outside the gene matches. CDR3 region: CASSSGGDRAHEQYF. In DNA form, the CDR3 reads TGTGCCAGCAGTTCCGGCGGCGACAGGGCCCACGAGCAGTACTTC.

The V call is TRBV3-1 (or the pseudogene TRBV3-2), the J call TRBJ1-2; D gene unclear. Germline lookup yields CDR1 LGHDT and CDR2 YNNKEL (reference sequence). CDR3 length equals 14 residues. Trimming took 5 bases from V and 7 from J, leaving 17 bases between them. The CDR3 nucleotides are TGTGCCAGCAGCTCCCCTCGCGGAGCTGGTGGCTACACCTTC. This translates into CASSSPRGAGGYTF.

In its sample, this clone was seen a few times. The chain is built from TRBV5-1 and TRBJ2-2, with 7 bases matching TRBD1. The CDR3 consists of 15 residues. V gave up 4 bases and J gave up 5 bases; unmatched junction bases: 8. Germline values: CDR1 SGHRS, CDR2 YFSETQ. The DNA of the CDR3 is TGCGCCAGCAGCCCGGACCCCAGGGGGACCGGGGAGCTGTTTTTT. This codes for CASSPDPRGTGELFF.

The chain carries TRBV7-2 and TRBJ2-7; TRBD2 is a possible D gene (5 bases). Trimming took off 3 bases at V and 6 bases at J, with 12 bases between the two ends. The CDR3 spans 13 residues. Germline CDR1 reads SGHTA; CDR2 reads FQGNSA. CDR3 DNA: TGTGCCAGCAGCTTCGATCGGGAAAGCGAGCAGTACTTC. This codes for CASSFDRESEQYF.

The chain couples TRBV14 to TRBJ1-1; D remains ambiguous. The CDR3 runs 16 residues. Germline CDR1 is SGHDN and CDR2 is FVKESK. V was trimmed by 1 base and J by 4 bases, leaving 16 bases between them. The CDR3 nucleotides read TGTGCCAGCAGCCAAGTTTGGGGTCGTCGGGGCACTGAAGCTTTCTTT. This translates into CASSQVWGRRGTEAFF.

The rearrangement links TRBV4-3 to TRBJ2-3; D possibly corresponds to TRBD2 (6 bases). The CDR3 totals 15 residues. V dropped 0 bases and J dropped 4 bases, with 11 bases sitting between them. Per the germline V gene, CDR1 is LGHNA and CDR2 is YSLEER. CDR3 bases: TGCGCCAGCAGCCAAGAGTCTTGGGGGGCAGATACGCAGTATTTT. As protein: CASSQESWGADTQYF.

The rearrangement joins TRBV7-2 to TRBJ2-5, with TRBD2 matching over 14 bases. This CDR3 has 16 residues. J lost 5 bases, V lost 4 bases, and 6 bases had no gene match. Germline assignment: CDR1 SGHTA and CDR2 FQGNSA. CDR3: CASSSRLAGGRETQYF. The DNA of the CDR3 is TGTGCCAGCAGCTCGAGACTAGCGGGGGGGCGGGAGACCCAGTACTTC.

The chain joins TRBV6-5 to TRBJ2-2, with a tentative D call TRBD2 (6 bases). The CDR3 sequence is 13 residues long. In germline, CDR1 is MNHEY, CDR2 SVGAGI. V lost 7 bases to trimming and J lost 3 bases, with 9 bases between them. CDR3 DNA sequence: TGTGCCAGCACCGGAGGGGACACCGGGGAGCTGTTTTTT. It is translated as CASTGGDTGELFF.

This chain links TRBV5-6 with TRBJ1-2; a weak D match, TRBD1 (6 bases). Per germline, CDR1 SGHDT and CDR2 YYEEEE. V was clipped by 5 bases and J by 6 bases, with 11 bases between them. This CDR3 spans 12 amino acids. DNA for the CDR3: TGTGCCAGCAGTACAGGGTTCGATGGCTACACCTTC. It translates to CASSTGFDGYTF.